In this sample, the clone carrying this TCR beta chain turned up once. Its antigen is unidentified. All sequencing subjects had displayed CD8+CD57+ cell expansion on flow cytometry. Each patient carried a diagnosis of severe acquired aplastic anemia. No therapy had been given to the patients at the time of blood sampling. This sample is drawn from a study of CD8+CD57+ T cells in acquired aplastic anemia. Study-wide points: Between patients and controls, 25 to 30 CD8+ CDR3 sequences were found in common.

This CDR3 is 12 amino acids long. Trimming took 8 bases from V and 10 from J, leaving 12 bases between them. Germline V gene sequence: CDR1 LNHDA, CDR2 SQIVND (reference sequence). Genomic DNA, the template, was used for profiling of the TCR beta VDJ and CDR3. TCRdb re-called the reads with MiXCR, one entry per CDR3 protein. The table records fewer than 80,000 distinct CDR3 sequences, roughly three quarters of them present only once. V is TRBV19 and J is TRBJ1-6; D gene unclear. The sample consisted of sorted CD4+, CD8+, or CD8+CD57+ T cells (not recorded which) from PBMCs. The sequence came from a human donor with aplastic anemia. The CDR3 DNA follows: TGTGCCAGTGGCCTTATAGGGTCACCCCTCCACTTT. It encodes CASGLIGSPLHF.